What follows is one T cell receptor (beta chain) and its context. The sample comes from a study of cytomegalovirus exposure and HLA in healthy donors. Turning to the study itself: Of over 350 genotyped donors, around 80% grouped in the Caucasian-associated ancestry cluster.

Primers for the PCR totalled 60 Vbeta and 13 Jbeta. This table comes from immunoSEQ multiplex PCR, and its TCRdb copy is limited to in-frame clones, with some not included. In the table there are 150,000 or so clones, 60% to 85% of which are singletons. Germline values: CDR1 SGHRS, CDR2 YFSETQ. Trimming removed 7 bases at V and 6 bases at J, with 14 bases between. The CDR3 extends over 12 amino acids. Sequences were obtained from PBMCs. The sequence derives from a middle-aged man in good health and CMV-seropositive. The chain carries TRBV5-1 and TRBJ2-7; maybe TRBD1 (6 bases). DNA for the CDR3: TGCGCCAGCTCAACAGGGACCTCCGAGCAGTACTTC. This codes for CASSTGTSEQYF. Together with reference TRBV5-1 and TRBJ2-7, the CDR3 gives the full variable domain: KAGVTQTPRYLIKTRGQQVTLSCSPISGHRSVSWYQQTPGQGLQFLFEYFSETQRNKGNFPGRFSGRQFSNSRSEMNVSTLELGDSALYLCASSTGTSEQYFGPGTRLTVT.